This TCR beta chain was captured by sequencing in a study of blood T cells in healthy people across ages. Trimming stripped 6 bases from V and 0 bases from J, with 12 bases between. CDR3 size: 15 residues. Around 9.4 milliliters was the volume of peripheral blood drawn from each donor. The authors ran a second PCR of about 7 to 11 cycles using a sample-barcoded 5' primer and a J-beta primer mix. TCRdb re-called the 5' RACE reads with MiXCR, one entry per CDR3 protein. The data show approximately 960,000 distinct CDR3 sequences, with 25% to 30% seen just once and around 9.6% held by the top ten. The data were also submitted as part of a second study, on T cells of mothers and their children.

The V gene is TRBV12-3 or TRBV12-4, the J gene TRBJ1-5; D may be TRBD1 (6 bases). The sample consisted of blood. This sequence was found in a woman aged 40 to 49 in good health. This CDR3 is CASRKQGYSNQPQHF. The CDR3 DNA follows: TGTGCCAGCAGAAAACAGGGTTATAGCAATCAGCCCCAGCATTTT.